These 14 T cell receptor beta chains share one sample of origin, sequenced in a study of blood T cells in healthy people across ages. PCR was performed a second time for roughly 7 to 12 cycles using a sample-barcoded 5' primer and a J-beta primer mix. TCRdb re-called the 5' RACE reads through MiXCR, storing one row per CDR3 protein. The data contain about 1.8 million distinct CDR3 sequences, about 49% of them singletons. The sequencing sample was made of blood. Receptors were obtained from a woman between 40 and 55 years old in good health.

This chain links TRBV5-1 with TRBJ1-1; unclear D gene. V lost 0 bases, J lost 1 base, and 10 bases lay in between. This CDR3 spans 15 amino acids. Germline V gene lookup returns CDR1 SGHRS and CDR2 YFSETQ. The CDR3 sequence: CASSLEGPTNTEAFF. CDR3 nucleotide sequence: TGCGCCAGCAGCTTGGAAGGGCCCACGAACACTGAAGCTTTCTTT.

This clonotype was picked up a small number of times. The chain employs TRBV29-1 and TRBJ2-1; D perhaps matches TRBD2 (6 bases). This CDR3 is 13 amino acids long. The germline gives CDR1 SQVTM, CDR2 ANQGSEA. The V gene lost 4 bases and the J gene lost 7 bases, with 14 bases spanning the gap. This chain's CDR3 is CSVGRDWTNEQFF. The CDR3 bases are TGCAGCGTTGGCAGGGACTGGACAAATGAGCAGTTCTTC.

The rearrangement joins TRBV29-1 to TRBJ1-1; D is possibly TRBD1 (6 bases). The V end lost 4 bases, the J end lost 4 bases, and 13 bases lay between the germline ends. This CDR3 has 13 amino acids. Germline V gene data show CDR1 as SQVTM and CDR2 as ANQGSEA. CDR3 in DNA: TGCAGCGTTGCAGGGGTACTGGGCACTGAAGCTTTCTTT. This encodes CSVAGVLGTEAFF.

The rearrangement joins TRBV28 to TRBJ2-3; TRBD1 matches at 7 bases. The CDR3 consists of 15 residues. Germline CDR1 and CDR2: MDHEN and SYDVKM. V shed 7 bases, J shed 6 bases, and the junction held 13 bases outside the gene matches. CDR3 residues: CASTPGGLGRDTQYF. CDR3 coding DNA: TGTGCCAGCACGCCAGGGGGTTTGGGGCGGGATACGCAGTATTTT.

The rearrangement uses TRBV6-2 or TRBV6-3 and TRBJ2-1; 7 bases line up with TRBD2. With 6 bases clipped from V and 3 bases from J, the junction kept 8 bases outside the gene matches. Per germline, CDR1 MNHEY and CDR2 SVGEGT. The CDR3 covers 15 residues. CDR3: CASSISGDLYNEQFF. In DNA form, the CDR3 reads TGTGCCAGCAGCATCAGCGGGGACCTCTACAATGAGCAGTTCTTC.

This rearrangement joins TRBV7-8 to TRBJ2-1; TRBD1 is a possible D gene (6 bases). Germline V CDR1 and CDR2: SGHVS, FQNEAQ. Trimming shortened V by 2 bases and J by 8 bases, and 13 bases separated the two germline ends. CDR3 size: 14 residues. The CDR3 sequence is CASSLQTGIDEQFF. CDR3 bases: TGTGCCAGCAGCTTACAAACAGGGATCGATGAGCAGTTCTTC.

This chain joins TRBV24-1 and TRBJ2-5; 9 nucleotides align to TRBD2. Germline V CDR1 and CDR2: KGHDR, SFDVKD. The CDR3 sequence is 17 residues long. V trimming: 3 bases; J trimming: 11 bases; junction bases outside the gene matches: 18. The CDR3 protein is CATSDAPVAGGTNEQYF. Written as DNA, the CDR3 is TGTGCCACCAGTGATGCCCCTGTGGCGGGGGGGACCAATGAGCAGTACTTC.

Comments on this clonotype: At one end the junction does not follow the germline gene, possibly because of a read error. This chain links TRBV2 with TRBJ2-7; 8 nucleotides agree with TRBD2. The assigned J gene may be wrong: the sequence end matches TRBJ2-5 better. Germline V gene data show CDR1 as SNHLY and CDR2 as FYNNEI. This CDR3 contains 14 residues. CDR3 bases: TGTACCAGCAGTGAACAGCGGGGGCAAGGGACCCAGTACTTC. Amino acid sequence: CTSSEQRGQGTQYF.

The V call is TRBV20-1, the J call TRBJ2-1, with 9 positions matching TRBD2. Trimming at V came to 2 bases and at J to 7 bases, leaving 9 bases not matched to a gene. CDR1 and CDR2 from the germline V gene are DFQATT and SNEGSKA (reference sequence). The length of the CDR3 is 15 residues. CDR3 sequence: CSARLAGQPTNEQFF. The CDR3 coding sequence is TGCAGTGCTAGACTAGCGGGACAACCTACTAATGAGCAGTTCTTC.

This sequence joins TRBV6-5 and TRBJ2-7; TRBD1 matches at 9 bases. In germline, CDR1 is MNHEY, CDR2 SVGAGI. The CDR3 totals 16 residues. J lost 0 bases, V lost 4 bases, and 7 bases had no gene match. CDR3 nucleotide sequence: TGTGCCAGCAGTTCCGCGACAGGGGGTAGCTCCTACGAGCAGTACTTC. The encoded protein is CASSSATGGSSYEQYF.

The V and J genes are TRBV7-2 and TRBJ2-3; D is perhaps TRBD1 or TRBD2 (6 bases each). The V end was cut by 5 bases, the J end by 4 bases, with 19 bases between. Germline CDR1 reads SGHTA; CDR2 reads FQGNSA. This CDR3 comprises 16 residues. The CDR3 region is CASSANGGLGSDTQYF. The CDR3 DNA reads TGTGCCAGCAGCGCTAATGGGGGGCTTGGCTCAGATACGCAGTATTTT.

V and J are TRBV20-1 and TRBJ2-5; D perhaps matches TRBD1 (6 bases). CDR3 length: 15 amino acids. The ends were cut back, 0 bases at V and 5 bases at J, with 16 bases in the middle. CDR1 is DFQATT, CDR2 SNEGSKA, per germline (reference sequence). The CDR3 protein is CSARDRKGVEETQYF. The CDR3 bases are TGCAGTGCTAGAGATAGGAAGGGGGTCGAGGAGACCCAGTACTTC.

The rearrangement uses TRBV7-3 and TRBJ2-1; TRBD1 agrees at 9 bases. The ends lost 3 bases at V and 0 bases at J; junction bases unmatched: 12. Germline V gene data show CDR1 as SGHTA and CDR2 as FQGTGA. This CDR3 is 19 amino acids long. This CDR3 is CASSLGLGDREFSYNEQFF. DNA of the CDR3: TGTGCCAGCAGCTTGGGGCTTGGGGACAGGGAGTTCTCCTACAATGAGCAGTTCTTC.

The chain combines TRBV20-1 with TRBJ1-5, with 8 bases that match TRBD1. Germline CDR1 and CDR2: DFQATT and SNEGSKA (reference sequence). V shed 3 bases and J 2 bases; nucleotides not matched to a gene: 3. This CDR3 region has 14 residues. CDR3 DNA: TGCAGTGCTAGTGCAGGGGGCGGCAATCAGCCCCAGCATTTT. Translating it yields CSASAGGGNQPQHF.